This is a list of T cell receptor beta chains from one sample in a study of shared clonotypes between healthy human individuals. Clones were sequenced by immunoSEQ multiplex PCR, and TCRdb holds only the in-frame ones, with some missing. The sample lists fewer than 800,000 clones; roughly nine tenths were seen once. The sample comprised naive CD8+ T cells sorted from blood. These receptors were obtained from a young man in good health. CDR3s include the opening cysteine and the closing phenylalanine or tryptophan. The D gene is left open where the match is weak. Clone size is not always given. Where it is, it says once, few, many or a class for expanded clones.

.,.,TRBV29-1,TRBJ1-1,TGCAGCACAAGCCCTGAAGCTTTCTTT,CSTSPEAFF
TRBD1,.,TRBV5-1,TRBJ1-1,TGCGCCAGCAGCTCCGGACAGGGGAGTCTTGGAGCTTTCTTT,CASSSGQGSLGAFF
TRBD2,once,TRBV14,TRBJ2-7,TGTGCCAGCAGCCCTCGGACTAGCGGGAGGAGCTCCTACGAGCAGTACTTC,CASSPRTSGRSSYEQYF
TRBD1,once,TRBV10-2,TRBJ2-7,TGCGCCAGCAGTGAGTCCACAGGGGTCCACGAGCAGTACTTC,CASSESTGVHEQYF
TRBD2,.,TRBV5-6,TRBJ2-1,TGTGCCAGCAGCTCCGGGACTAGTGAAATGAGGCAGTTCTTC,CASSSGTSEMRQFF
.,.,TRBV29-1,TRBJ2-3,TGCAGCGTCCTACTACAACTCGAAAGTCTGTATTTT,CSVLLQLESLYF
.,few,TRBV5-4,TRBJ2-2,TGTGCCAGCAGCGAAAACACCGGGGAGCTGTTTTTT,CASSENTGELFF
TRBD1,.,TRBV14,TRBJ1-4,TGTGCCAGCAGCTCCCCCCGGACAGGGTTCGAAAAACTGTTTTTT,CASSSPRTGFEKLFF
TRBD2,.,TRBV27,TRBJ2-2,TGTGCCAGCAGAGTAGCGGGAAGTCCCGGGGAGCTGTTTTTT,CASRVAGSPGELFF
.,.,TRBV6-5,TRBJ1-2,TGTGCCAGCAGTCCGGGGTATGGCTACACCTTC,CASSPGYGYTF
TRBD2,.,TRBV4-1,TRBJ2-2,TGCGCCAGCAGCCCCTCGGGACGGGAGGGCATCGGGGAGCTGTTTTTT,CASSPSGREGIGELFF
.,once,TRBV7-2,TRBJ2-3,TGTGCCAGCAGCTTAGCTCGGGGCCGACAGCTCCCGCAGTATTTT,CASSLARGRQLPQYF
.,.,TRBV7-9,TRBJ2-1,TGTGCCAGCAGCTCCAGAGACCGTTTCCAGGGTCATGAGCAGTTCTTC,CASSSRDRFQGHEQFF
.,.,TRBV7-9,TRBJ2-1,TGTGCCAGCCGGGCTAGCGAGAACTACAATGAGCAGTTCTTC,CASRASENYNEQFF
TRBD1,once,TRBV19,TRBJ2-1,TGTGCCAGTAGTACGGTCCGACAGGGCCCAGAGTTCTTC,CASSTVRQGPEFF
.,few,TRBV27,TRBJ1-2,TGTGCCAGCAGTTTATCGACAGGATATGGCTACACCTTC,CASSLSTGYGYTF
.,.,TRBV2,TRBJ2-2,TGTGCCAGCAGCAGACCGGACATCCTCCCCGGGGAGCTGTTTTTT,CASSRPDILPGELFF
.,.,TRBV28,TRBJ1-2,TGTGCCAGCAGCCTAGGGGGGGACTATGGCTACACCTTC,CASSLGGDYGYTF
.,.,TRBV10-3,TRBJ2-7,TGTGCCATCAGTGGTACTAGCAATCCCGACTACGAGCAGTACTTC,CAISGTSNPDYEQYF
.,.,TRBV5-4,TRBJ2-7,TGTGCCAGCAGCCCCCACCTCGAGGGTGAGCAGTACTTC,CASSPHLEGEQYF
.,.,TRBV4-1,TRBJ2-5,TGCGCCAGCAGCCAAGGAGACTTATCGGGGGAGACCCAGTACTTC,CASSQGDLSGETQYF
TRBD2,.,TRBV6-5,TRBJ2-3,TGTGCCAGCAGTTCTAGCGGGAGTTCCGAGGCAGATACGCAGTATTTT,CASSSSGSSEADTQYF
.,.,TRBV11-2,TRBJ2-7,TGTGCCAGCACTAAATCTGGGGCCAGGGTCGACGAGCAGTACTTC,CASTKSGARVDEQYF
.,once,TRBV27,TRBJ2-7,TGTGCCAGTTCCCGGGATCCAACCTACGAGCAGTACTTC,CASSRDPTYEQYF
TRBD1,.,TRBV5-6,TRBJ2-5,TGTGCCAGCACCTGGGCGACAGGGGGAGTACAAGAGACCCAGTACTTC,CASTWATGGVQETQYF
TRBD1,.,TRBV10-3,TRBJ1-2,TGTGCCATCAGTGAACCGGGACAGGGGTTTGGCTACACCTTC,CAISEPGQGFGYTF
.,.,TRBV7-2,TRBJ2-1,TGTGCCAGCAGCTTCGACCGTACCTACAATGAGCAGTTCTTC,CASSFDRTYNEQFF
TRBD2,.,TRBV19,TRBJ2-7,TGTGCCAGTAGTGACGGACTAGCGGTATACGAGCAGTACTTC,CASSDGLAVYEQYF
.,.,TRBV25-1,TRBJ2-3,TGTGCCAGCAGTGAACGCCTAGCTCCCGGCACAGATACGCAGTATTTT,CASSERLAPGTDTQYF
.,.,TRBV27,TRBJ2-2,TGTGCCAGCAAGAGCGCTACGGGGGAGCTGTTTTTT,CASKSATGELFF
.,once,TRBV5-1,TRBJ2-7,TGCGCCAGCAGCGAAGCTGGATGGGCCTACGAGCAGTACTTC,CASSEAGWAYEQYF
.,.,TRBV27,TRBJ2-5,TGTGCCAGCAGTTTATTTACCGGCGGCCAAGAGACCCAGTACTTC,CASSLFTGGQETQYF
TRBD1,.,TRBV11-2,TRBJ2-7,TGTGCCAGCAGCTTAGATGGGACAGAAAATCACTTC,CASSLDGTENHF
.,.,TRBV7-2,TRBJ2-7,TGTGCCAGCAGCTTCAGTAGTAAGACAGGCCCCTACGAGCAGTACTTC,CASSFSSKTGPYEQYF
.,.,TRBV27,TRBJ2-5,TGTGCCAGCAGTTTTATGCCCCAAGAGACCCAGTACTTC,CASSFMPQETQYF
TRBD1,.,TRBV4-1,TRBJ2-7,TGCGCCAGCAGCCAAGTGGGTAGGACAGGGGTTCGCGAGCAGTACTTC,CASSQVGRTGVREQYF